The rows below give T cell receptor beta chains drawn from one sample of a study of blood T cell repertoires in COVID-19. Sequencing was performed with immunoSEQ multiplex PCR; in TCRdb, only in-frame clones are kept and a portion is missing. The sample contains 230,000 or so clones, around 83% of which appear only once. Sequencing was done on a sample of peripheral blood. These receptors were obtained from a woman between 35 and 50 years old who had recovered from COVID-19. Both conserved end residues are part of each CDR3. Fields, in order: J gene, V gene, clone size, D gene, CDR3 DNA, CDR3 protein. A D gene is named only where the DNA matches it firmly. Some rows mark clone size as missing; the rest say once, few, many or name a class of expanded clone.

>TRBJ1-1|TRBV27|NA|NA
TGTGCCAGCAGTTTAGTTTCAGGGGACACTGAAGCTTTCTTT
CASSLVSGDTEAFF
>TRBJ1-1|TRBV5-1|NA|NA
TGCGCCAGCAGCTTGGCGGGAGGGGACACTGAAGCTTTCTTT
CASSLAGGDTEAFF
>TRBJ2-1|TRBV20-1|NA|TRBD1
TGCAGTGCTAGTCTACAGGGGTCCTACAATGAGCAGTTCTTC
CSASLQGSYNEQFF
>TRBJ2-1|TRBV19|NA|TRBD1
TGTGCCACCGGACAGGGGGGGAATGAGCAGTTCTTC
CATGQGGNEQFF
>TRBJ2-4|TRBV3-1/TRBV3-2|NA|NA
TGTGCCAGCAGCCAAGGGGTTAGGAGGGACATTCAGTACTTC
CASSQGVRRDIQYF
>TRBJ2-1|TRBV5-1|few|TRBD1
TGCGCCAGCAGCCGCCGGGACAGGGGGGACAATGAGCAGTTCTTC
CASSRRDRGDNEQFF
>TRBJ2-3|TRBV5-3|NA|TRBD2
TGTGCCAGAAGCTTGGTGGCTAGCGGGGGGGCTGGTTTGAATACGCAGTATTTT
CARSLVASGGAGLNTQYF
>TRBJ2-7|TRBV9|NA|TRBD1
TGTGCCAGCAGCCGGAACCCAGGGCAGGGGGAACTGGGCGAGCAGTACTTC
CASSRNPGQGELGEQYF
>TRBJ1-6|TRBV5-5|few|NA
TGTGCCAGCAGCTCAGTGGGCCAAGACGGTTATCCTGTCTACCATTCACCCCTCCACTTT
CASSSVGQDGYPVYHSPLHF
>TRBJ2-5|TRBV11-2|NA|TRBD2
TGTGCCAGCAGCCCCCTCCTAGCGGGGGGTTGGTTTTATGAGACCCAGTACTTC
CASSPLLAGGWFYETQYF